This is a list of T cell receptor beta chains from one sample in a study of T cell repertoires in cytomegalovirus infection. These receptors are not linked to any known antigen. TCRdb reanalysed the reads using MiXCR and keeps one entry per CDR3 protein. The top ten clones hold over 45% of a sample with 200,000 or so distinct CDR3 sequences, 35% to 45% of them seen once. Sequencing used CD8+ T cells from cultured PBMCs, obtained from culture after CMV antigen stimulation. The receptors come from a human donor in good health (CMV status not recorded). Some clones in this sample may be carry-over from other donors' samples. Each CDR3 is given with its conserved first and last residue. The order of the fields is CDR3 length, clone size, D gene, V gene, J gene, CDR3 protein, CDR3 DNA. The D gene is left open where the match is weak. Expanded clones are given a class, and other clones once, few, many or no size at all.

length: 12; size: few; D: .; V: TRBV7-8; J: TRBJ2-7; CDR3: CASSLVMDEQYF; DNA: TGTGCCAGCAGCTTGGTAATGGACGAGCAGTACTTC
length: 13; size: .; D: .; V: TRBV15; J: TRBJ2-1; CDR3: CATSRPPSIDQFF; DNA: TGTGCCACCAGCAGGCCCCCAAGCATCGATCAGTTCTTC
length: 13; size: few; D: .; V: TRBV7-9; J: TRBJ1-3; CDR3: CASSLVSGNTIYF; DNA: TGTGCCAGCAGCTTAGTCTCTGGAAACACCATATATTTT
length: 14; size: .; D: .; V: TRBV27; J: TRBJ2-1; CDR3: CASSPLRRNNEQFF; DNA: TGTGCCAGCAGTCCCCTGCGGCGTAACAATGAGCAGTTCTTC
length: 16; size: few; D: .; V: TRBV5-5; J: TRBJ2-5; CDR3: CASSSPPQEIQETQYF; DNA: TGTGCCAGCAGCTCTCCTCCACAGGAAATTCAAGAGACCCAGTACTTC
length: 14; size: .; D: .; V: TRBV7-8; J: TRBJ2-5; CDR3: CASSPRSNGETQYF; DNA: TGTGCCAGCAGTCCTCGATCCAATGGGGAGACCCAGTACTTC
length: 16; size: .; D: .; V: TRBV2; J: TRBJ1-5; CDR3: CASSPGGEWVNQPQHF; DNA: TGTGCCAGCAGTCCGGGGGGGGAGTGGGTCAATCAGCCCCAGCATTTT
length: 17; size: .; D: TRBD1; V: TRBV4-1; J: TRBJ1-2; CDR3: CASSQVWGQGATSGYTF; DNA: TGCGCCAGCAGCCAAGTATGGGGACAGGGGGCAACGTCCGGCTACACCTTC
length: 15; size: .; D: TRBD2; V: TRBV27; J: TRBJ2-7; CDR3: CASSWGLAGGYEQYF; DNA: TGTGCCAGCAGTTGGGGACTAGCGGGAGGATACGAGCAGTACTTC
length: 14; size: .; D: TRBD1; V: TRBV5-1; J: TRBJ2-2; CDR3: CASSEGQSQGELFF; DNA: TGCGCCAGCAGCGAGGGACAGTCCCAAGGGGAGCTGTTTTTT
length: 18; size: .; D: .; V: TRBV7-9; J: TRBJ2-1; CDR3: CASSSGDNFLSSFLEQFF; DNA: TGTGCCAGCAGCTCGGGGGACAATTTTCTAAGTTCGTTCCTTGAGCAGTTCTTC
length: 16; size: .; D: .; V: TRBV6-6; J: TRBJ2-1; CDR3: CASSYSGRDHYNEQFF; DNA: TGTGCCAGCAGTTACTCCGGGCGGGACCATTACAATGAGCAGTTCTTC
length: 14; size: .; D: .; V: TRBV27; J: TRBJ2-5; CDR3: CASSLYRGEETQYF; DNA: TGTGCCAGCAGTTTATATCGGGGAGAAGAGACCCAGTACTTC
length: 16; size: .; D: TRBD2; V: TRBV7-9; J: TRBJ2-1; CDR3: CASSLGAGGPYNEQFF; DNA: TGTGCCAGCAGCTTAGGAGCGGGAGGACCCTACAATGAGCAGTTCTTC
length: 16; size: .; D: .; V: TRBV6-1; J: TRBJ2-4; CDR3: CASRIHGLLAKNIQYF; DNA: TGTGCCAGCAGAATTCACGGGCTCTTAGCCAAAAACATTCAGTACTTC
length: 15; size: .; D: .; V: TRBV7-6; J: TRBJ2-1; CDR3: CASRGAHSSYNEQFF; DNA: TGTGCCAGCAGGGGAGCCCACAGCTCCTACAATGAGCAGTTCTTC
length: 12; size: .; D: TRBD1; V: TRBV2; J: TRBJ2-7; CDR3: CARGQGLYEQYF; DNA: TGTGCCAGGGGACAGGGGCTCTACGAGCAGTACTTC
length: 14; size: .; D: .; V: TRBV5-4; J: TRBJ1-1; CDR3: CASSLIGSATEAFF; DNA: TGTGCCAGCAGCTTGATTGGTTCCGCGACTGAAGCTTTCTTT
length: 15; size: many; D: TRBD1; V: TRBV27; J: TRBJ1-1; CDR3: CASRTATGRDTEAFF; DNA: TGTGCCAGCAGAACCGCGACAGGGCGGGACACTGAAGCTTTCTTT
length: 15; size: few; D: .; V: TRBV7-3; J: TRBJ2-3; CDR3: CASSLRRQGIDTQYF; DNA: TGTGCCAGCAGCTTAAGGAGGCAGGGGATAGATACGCAGTATTTT
length: 13; size: few; D: TRBD1; V: TRBV6-2/TRBV6-3; J: TRBJ1-2; CDR3: CASTKDRADGYTF; DNA: TGTGCCAGCACTAAGGACAGGGCGGATGGCTACACCTTC
length: 16; size: many; D: TRBD1; V: TRBV7-6; J: TRBJ1-5; CDR3: CASSLGGQGGNQPQHF; DNA: TGTGCCAGCAGCTTGGGTGGACAGGGAGGCAATCAGCCCCAGCATTTT
length: 18; size: .; D: .; V: TRBV12-3/TRBV12-4; J: TRBJ2-4; CDR3: CASSPPTRVILAKNIQYF; DNA: TGTGCCAGCAGCCCCCCGACAAGAGTAATACTAGCCAAAAACATTCAGTACTTC
length: 15; size: many; D: TRBD1; V: TRBV7-8; J: TRBJ1-2; CDR3: CASSLEPGTADGYTF; DNA: TGTGCCAGCAGCTTAGAGCCCGGGACAGCGGACGGCTACACCTTC